This T cell receptor beta chain stems from a study of blood T cell repertoires in COVID-19. Only in-frame clones appear in the TCRdb table, and some are missing; sequencing was by immunoSEQ multiplex PCR. The sample lists roughly 320,000 clones, around nine tenths occurring once. V was trimmed by 0 bases and J by 8 bases, leaving 15 bases between them. The CDR3 loop spans 16 amino acids. Per germline, CDR1 SGDLS and CDR2 YYNGEE. The gene calls are TRBV9 and TRBJ1-6; weak D call: TRBD1 (6 bases). The receptor comes from a woman aged 25 to 45 who had been exposed to COVID-19. The sample taken for sequencing was PBMCs or T cells enriched from blood (not recorded which). CDR3 residues: CASSVASGGWDSPLHF. As DNA, the CDR3 is TGTGCCAGCAGCGTAGCTAGCGGGGGCTGGGATTCACCCCTCCACTTT.